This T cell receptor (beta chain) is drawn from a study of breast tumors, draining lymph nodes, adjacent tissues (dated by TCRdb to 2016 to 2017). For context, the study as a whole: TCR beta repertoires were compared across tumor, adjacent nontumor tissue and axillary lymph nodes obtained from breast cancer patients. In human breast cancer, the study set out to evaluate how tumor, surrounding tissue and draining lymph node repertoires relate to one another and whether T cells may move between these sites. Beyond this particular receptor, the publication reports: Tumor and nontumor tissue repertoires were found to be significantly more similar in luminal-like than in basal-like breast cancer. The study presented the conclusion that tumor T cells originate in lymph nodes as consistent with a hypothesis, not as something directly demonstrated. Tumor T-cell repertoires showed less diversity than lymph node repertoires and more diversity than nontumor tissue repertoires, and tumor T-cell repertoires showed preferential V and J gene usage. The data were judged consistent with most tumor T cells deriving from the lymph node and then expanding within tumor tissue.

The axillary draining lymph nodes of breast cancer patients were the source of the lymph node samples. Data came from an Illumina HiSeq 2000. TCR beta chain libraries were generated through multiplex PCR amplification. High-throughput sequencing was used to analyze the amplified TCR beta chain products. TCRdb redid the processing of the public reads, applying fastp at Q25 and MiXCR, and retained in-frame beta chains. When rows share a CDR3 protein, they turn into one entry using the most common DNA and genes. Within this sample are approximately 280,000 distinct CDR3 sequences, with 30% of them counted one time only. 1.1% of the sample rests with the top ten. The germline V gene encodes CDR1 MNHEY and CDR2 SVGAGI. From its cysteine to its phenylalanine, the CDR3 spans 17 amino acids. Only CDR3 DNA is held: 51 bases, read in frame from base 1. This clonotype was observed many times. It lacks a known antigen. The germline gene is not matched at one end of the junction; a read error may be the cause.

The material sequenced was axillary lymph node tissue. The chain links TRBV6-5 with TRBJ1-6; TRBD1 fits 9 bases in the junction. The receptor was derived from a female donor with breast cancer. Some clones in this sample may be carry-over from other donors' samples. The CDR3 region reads CASSHSAGTGLGSPLHF. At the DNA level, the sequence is TGTGCCAGCAGTCACTCGGCCGGGACAGGGTTAGGTTCACCCCTCCACTTT.